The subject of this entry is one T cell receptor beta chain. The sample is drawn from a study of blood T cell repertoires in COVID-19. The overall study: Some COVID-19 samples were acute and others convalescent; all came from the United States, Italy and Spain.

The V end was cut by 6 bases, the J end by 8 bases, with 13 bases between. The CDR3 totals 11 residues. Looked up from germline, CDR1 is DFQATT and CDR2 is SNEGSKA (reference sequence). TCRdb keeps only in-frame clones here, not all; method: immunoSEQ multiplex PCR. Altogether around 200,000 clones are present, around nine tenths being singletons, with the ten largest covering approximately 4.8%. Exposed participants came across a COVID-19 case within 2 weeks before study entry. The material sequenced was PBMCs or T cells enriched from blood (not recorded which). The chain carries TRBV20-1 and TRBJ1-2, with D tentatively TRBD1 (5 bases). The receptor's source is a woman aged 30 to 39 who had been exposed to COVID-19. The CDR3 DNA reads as TGCAGTGCCACAAACAGGCCAGGCTACACCTTC. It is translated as CSATNRPGYTF.